These 2 T cell receptor beta chains originate from one sample sequenced in a study of Ad26.COV2.S vaccination and SARS-CoV-2 variants (dated by TCRdb to about 2021). Sample treatment or condition, as interpreted from the label and publication: 19 received Ad26.COV2.S at low or high dose, single or two shots; roughly five received placebo; per-sample allocation not given. Repertoires of vaccine and placebo recipients were sequenced from samples collected on day 63 after the first injection. The library relied on the immunoSEQ multiplex PCR assay. This is the immuneACCESS table as TCRdb keeps it, with only in-frame sequences that have V and J called. A part of the clones is gone; compared with another copy, unresolved V genes explain less than half, and the rest is unexplained. For this sample there are approximately 350,000 clones; roughly 80% appear just once. The top ten clones comprise nearly 7.5% of the sample.

The sequences come from peripheral blood, collected in a trial of Ad26.COV2.S vaccine versus placebo. These receptors all stem from a person between 18 and 60 years old who received the Ad26.COV2.S COVID-19 vaccine or a placebo.

Comments on this clone: Other DNA sequences in the same sample also yield this CDR3. The J gene is TRBJ2-2, the V gene TRBV5-5, with D possibly TRBD2 on 6 matching bases. The CDR3 sequence is 13 residues long. V lost 1 base and J lost 5, with 6 bases in between. CDR1 SGHKS and CDR2 YYEKEE come from the germline V gene (reference sequence). CDR3: CASSLLATGELFF. In DNA, the CDR3 is TGTGCCAGCAGCTTGCTAGCGACCGGGGAGCTGTTTTTT.

The V and J genes are TRBV5-1 and TRBJ1-2, with a tentative D call TRBD1 (6 bases). This CDR3 has 15 residues. Germline values: CDR1 SGHRS, CDR2 YFSETQ. V gave up 1 base and J gave up 5 bases, with 15 bases separating them. In nucleotides, the CDR3 is TGCGCCAGCAGCTTGAGGGCCGTACAGGGTTATGGCTACACCTTC. Its translation is CASSLRAVQGYGYTF.